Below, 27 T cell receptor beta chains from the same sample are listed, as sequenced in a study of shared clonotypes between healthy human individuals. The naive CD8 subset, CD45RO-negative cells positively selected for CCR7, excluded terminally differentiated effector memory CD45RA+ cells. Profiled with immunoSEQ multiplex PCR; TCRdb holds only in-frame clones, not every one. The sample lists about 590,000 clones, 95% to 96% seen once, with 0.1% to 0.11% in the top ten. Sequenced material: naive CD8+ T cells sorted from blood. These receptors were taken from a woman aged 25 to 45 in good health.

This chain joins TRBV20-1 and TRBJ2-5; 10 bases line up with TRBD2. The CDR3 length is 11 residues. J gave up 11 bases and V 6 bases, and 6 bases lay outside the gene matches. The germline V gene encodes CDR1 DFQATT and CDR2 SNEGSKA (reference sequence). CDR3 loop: CSARLAGEQYF. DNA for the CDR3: TGCAGTGCCAGACTAGCGGGTGAGCAGTACTTC.

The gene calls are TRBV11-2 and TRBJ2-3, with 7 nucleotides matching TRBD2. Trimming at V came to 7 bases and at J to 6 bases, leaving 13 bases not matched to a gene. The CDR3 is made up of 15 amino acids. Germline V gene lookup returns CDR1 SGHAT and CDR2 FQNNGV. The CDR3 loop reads CASTLVGVGGDTQYF. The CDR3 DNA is TGTGCCAGCACCCTAGTCGGGGTCGGGGGGGATACGCAGTATTTT.

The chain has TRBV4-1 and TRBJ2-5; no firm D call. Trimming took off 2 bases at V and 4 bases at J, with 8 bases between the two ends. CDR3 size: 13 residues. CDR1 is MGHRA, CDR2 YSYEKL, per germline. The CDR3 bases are TGCGCCAGCAGCCAAACAGTGGCAGAGACCCAGTACTTC. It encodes CASSQTVAETQYF.

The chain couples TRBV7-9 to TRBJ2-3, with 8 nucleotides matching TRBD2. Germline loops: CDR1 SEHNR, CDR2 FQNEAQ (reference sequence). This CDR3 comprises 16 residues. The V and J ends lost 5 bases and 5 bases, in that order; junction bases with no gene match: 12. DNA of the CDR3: TGTGCCAGCAGCCCACCGGGGCGGGAGGTTGGAGATACGCAGTATTTT. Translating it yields CASSPPGREVGDTQYF.

Here the CDR3 reads CASSKSEGRNTEAFF. CDR3 DNA: TGTGCCAGCAGCAAATCGGAAGGGAGGAACACTGAAGCTTTCTTT. The V call is TRBV21-1, the J call TRBJ1-1. TRBV21-1 is assigned pseudogene status. The CDR3 runs 15 residues.

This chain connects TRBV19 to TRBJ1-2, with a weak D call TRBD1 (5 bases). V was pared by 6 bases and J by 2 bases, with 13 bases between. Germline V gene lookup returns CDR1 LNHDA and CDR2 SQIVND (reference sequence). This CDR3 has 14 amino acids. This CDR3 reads CASRKPGPNYGYTF. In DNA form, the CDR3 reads TGTGCCAGTAGGAAACCGGGGCCCAACTATGGCTACACCTTC.

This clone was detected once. The CDR3 reads CASSFRGPSSYNEQFF. CDR3 sequence (DNA): TGTGCCAGCAGTTTCAGGGGGCCGAGCTCCTACAATGAGCAGTTCTTC. The chain carries TRBV5-8 and TRBJ2-1, with TRBD1 identical over 8 bases. Germline V gene sequence: CDR1 SGHTS, CDR2 YDEGEE. V trimming: 5 bases; J trimming: 0 bases; junction bases outside the gene matches: 7. CDR3 size: 16 residues.

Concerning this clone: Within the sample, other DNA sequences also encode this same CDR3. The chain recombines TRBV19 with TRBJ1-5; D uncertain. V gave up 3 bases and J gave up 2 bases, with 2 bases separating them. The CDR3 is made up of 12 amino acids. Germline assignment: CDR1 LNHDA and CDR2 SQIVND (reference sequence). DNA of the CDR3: TGTGCCAGTAGTATTGGCAATCAGCCCCAGCATTTT. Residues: CASSIGNQPQHF.

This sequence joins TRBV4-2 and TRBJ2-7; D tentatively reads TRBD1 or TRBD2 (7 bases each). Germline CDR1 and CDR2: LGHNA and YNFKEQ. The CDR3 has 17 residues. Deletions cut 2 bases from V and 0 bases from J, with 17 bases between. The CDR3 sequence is CASSQYPGGGPSYEQYF. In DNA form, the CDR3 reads TGTGCCAGCAGCCAATACCCAGGGGGAGGGCCCTCCTACGAGCAGTACTTC.

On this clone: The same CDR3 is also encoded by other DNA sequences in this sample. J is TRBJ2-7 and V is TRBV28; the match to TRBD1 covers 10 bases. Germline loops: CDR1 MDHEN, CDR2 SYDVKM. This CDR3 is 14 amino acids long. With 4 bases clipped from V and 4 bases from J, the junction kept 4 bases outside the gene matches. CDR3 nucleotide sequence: TGTGCCAGCAGTTCCCGGGACAGGGGTTACGAGCAGTACTTC. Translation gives CASSSRDRGYEQYF.

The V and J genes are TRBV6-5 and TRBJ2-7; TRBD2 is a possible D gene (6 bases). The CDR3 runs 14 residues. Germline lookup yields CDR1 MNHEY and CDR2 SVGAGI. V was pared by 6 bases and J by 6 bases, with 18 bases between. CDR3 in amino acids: CASSPLRDSGEQYF. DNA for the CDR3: TGTGCCAGCAGCCCCCTCAGGGACTCTGGCGAGCAGTACTTC.

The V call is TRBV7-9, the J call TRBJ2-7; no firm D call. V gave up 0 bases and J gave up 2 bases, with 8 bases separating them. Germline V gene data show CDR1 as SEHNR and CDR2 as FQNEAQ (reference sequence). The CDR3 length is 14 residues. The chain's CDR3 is CASSLATATYEQYF. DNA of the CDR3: TGTGCCAGCAGCTTAGCGACGGCCACCTACGAGCAGTACTTC. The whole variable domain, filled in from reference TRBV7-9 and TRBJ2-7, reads DTGVSQNPRHKITKRGQNVTFRCDPISEHNRLYWYRQTLGQGPEFLTYFQNEAQLEKSRLLSDRFSAERPKGSFSTLEIQRTEQGDSAMYLCASSLATATYEQYFGPGTRLTVT.

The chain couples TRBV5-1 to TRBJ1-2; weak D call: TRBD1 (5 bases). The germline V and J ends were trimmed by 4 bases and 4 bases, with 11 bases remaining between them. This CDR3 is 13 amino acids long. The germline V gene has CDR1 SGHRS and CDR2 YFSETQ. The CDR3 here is CASSEGTGYGYTF. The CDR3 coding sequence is TGCGCCAGCAGCGAAGGGACGGGCTATGGCTACACCTTC.

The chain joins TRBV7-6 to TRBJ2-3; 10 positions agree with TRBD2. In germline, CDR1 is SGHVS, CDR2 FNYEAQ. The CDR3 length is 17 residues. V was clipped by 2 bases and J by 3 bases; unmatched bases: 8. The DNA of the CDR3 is TGTGCCAGCAGCTTATTGGCTAGCGGGAGTGAGACAGATACGCAGTATTTT. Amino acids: CASSLLASGSETDTQYF.

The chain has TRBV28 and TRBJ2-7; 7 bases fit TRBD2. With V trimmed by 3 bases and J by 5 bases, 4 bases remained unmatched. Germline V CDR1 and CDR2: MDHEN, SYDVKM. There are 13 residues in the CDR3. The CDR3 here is CASSFTSAHEQYF. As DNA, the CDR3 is TGTGCCAGCAGTTTCACTAGCGCCCACGAGCAGTACTTC.

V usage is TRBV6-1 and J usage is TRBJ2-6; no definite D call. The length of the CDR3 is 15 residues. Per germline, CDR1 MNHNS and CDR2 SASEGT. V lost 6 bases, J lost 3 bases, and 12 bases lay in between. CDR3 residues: CASSEREFGANVLTF. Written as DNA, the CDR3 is TGTGCCAGCAGCGAACGAGAATTTGGGGCCAACGTCCTGACTTTC.

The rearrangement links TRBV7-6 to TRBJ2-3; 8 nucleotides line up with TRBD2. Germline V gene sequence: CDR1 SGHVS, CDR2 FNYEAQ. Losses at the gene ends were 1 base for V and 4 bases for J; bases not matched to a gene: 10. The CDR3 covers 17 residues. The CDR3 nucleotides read TGTGCCAGCAGCTTAGGTTCGCCGGGAGGGTTGGCAGATACGCAGTATTTT. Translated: CASSLGSPGGLADTQYF.

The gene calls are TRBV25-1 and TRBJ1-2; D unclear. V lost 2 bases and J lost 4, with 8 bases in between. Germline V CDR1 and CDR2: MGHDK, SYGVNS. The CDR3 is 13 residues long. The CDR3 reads CASSEDNFYGYTF. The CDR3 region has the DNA TGTGCCAGCAGTGAAGACAATTTCTATGGCTACACCTTC.

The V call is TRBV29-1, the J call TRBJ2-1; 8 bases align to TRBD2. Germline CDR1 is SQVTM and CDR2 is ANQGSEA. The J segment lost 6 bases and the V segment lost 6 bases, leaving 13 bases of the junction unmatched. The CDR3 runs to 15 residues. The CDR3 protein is CSVTYPGLGANEQFF. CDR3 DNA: TGCAGCGTCACCTATCCGGGACTAGGAGCCAATGAGCAGTTCTTC.

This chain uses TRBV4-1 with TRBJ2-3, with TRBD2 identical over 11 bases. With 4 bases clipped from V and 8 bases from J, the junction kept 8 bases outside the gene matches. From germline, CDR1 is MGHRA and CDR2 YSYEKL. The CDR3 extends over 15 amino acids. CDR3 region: CASSPGLAVAGTQYF. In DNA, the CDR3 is TGCGCCAGCAGCCCGGGACTAGCGGTCGCGGGTACGCAGTATTTT.

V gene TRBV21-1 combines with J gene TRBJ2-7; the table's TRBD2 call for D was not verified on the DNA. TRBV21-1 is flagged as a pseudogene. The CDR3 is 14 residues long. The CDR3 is CASTKLVALYEQYF. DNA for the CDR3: TGTGCCAGCACTAAGTTGGTAGCTCTCTACGAGCAGTACTTC.

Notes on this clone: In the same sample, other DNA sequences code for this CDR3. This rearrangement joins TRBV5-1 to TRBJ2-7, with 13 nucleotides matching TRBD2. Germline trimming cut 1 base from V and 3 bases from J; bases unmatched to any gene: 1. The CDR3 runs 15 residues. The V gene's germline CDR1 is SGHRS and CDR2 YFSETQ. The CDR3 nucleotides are TGCGCCAGCAGCTTGAGGACTAGCGGGAGCTACGAGCAGTACTTC. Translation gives CASSLRTSGSYEQYF.

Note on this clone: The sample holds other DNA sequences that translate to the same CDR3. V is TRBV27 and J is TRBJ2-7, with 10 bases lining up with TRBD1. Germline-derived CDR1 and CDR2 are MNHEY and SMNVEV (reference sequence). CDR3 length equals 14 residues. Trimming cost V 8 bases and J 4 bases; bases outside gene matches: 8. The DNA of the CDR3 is TGTGCCAGCTCCGCCGGGACAGGGGCTTACGAGCAGTACTTC. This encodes CASSAGTGAYEQYF.

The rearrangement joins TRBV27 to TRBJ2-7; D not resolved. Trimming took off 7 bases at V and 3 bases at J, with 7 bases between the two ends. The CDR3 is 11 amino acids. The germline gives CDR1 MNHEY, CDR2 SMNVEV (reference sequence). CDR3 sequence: CASTDGYEQYF. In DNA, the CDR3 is TGTGCCAGCACGGACGGCTACGAGCAGTACTTC.

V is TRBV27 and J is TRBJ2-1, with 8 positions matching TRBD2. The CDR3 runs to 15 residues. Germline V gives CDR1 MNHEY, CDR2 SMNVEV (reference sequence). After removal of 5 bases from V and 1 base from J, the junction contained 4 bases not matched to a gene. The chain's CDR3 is CASSHSGGSYNEQFF. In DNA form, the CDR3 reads TGTGCCAGCAGTCACAGCGGGGGATCCTACAATGAGCAGTTCTTC.

CDR3 sequence: CASSRRDRGTYEQYF. DNA for the CDR3: TGTGCCAGCAGCCGCAGGGACAGGGGCACCTACGAGCAGTACTTC. The gene calls are TRBV11-2 and TRBJ2-7, with 10 nucleotides matching TRBD1. With V trimmed by 5 bases and J by 2 bases, 6 bases remained unmatched. Germline-derived CDR1 and CDR2 are SGHAT and FQNNGV. The length of the CDR3 is 15 residues.

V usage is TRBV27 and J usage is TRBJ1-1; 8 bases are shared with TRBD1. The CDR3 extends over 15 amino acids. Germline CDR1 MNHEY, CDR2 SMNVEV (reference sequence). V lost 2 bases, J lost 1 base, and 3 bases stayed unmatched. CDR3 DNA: TGTGCCAGCAGTTTACTCGGGACAGGGAACACTGAAGCTTTCTTT. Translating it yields CASSLLGTGNTEAFF.